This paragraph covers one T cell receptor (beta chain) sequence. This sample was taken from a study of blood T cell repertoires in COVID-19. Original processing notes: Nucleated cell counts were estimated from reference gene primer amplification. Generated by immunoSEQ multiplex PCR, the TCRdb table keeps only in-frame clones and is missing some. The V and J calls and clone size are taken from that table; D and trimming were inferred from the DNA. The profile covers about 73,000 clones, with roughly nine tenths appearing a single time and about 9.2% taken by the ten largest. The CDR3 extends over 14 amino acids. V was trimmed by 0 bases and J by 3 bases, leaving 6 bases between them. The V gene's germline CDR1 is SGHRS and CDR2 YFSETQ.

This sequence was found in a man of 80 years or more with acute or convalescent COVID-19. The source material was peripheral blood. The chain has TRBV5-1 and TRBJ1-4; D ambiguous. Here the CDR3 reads CASSLGGANEKLFF. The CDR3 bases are TGCGCCAGCAGCTTGGGCGGAGCTAATGAAAAACTGTTTTTT.